One and the same sample provided the 9 T cell receptor beta chains below, sequenced in a study of T cell responses to AZD1222 COVID-19 vaccine. Some clones are missing from TCRdb's copy, which holds only in-frame ones; the method was immunoSEQ multiplex PCR. Of approximately 92,000 clones in the sample, 86% were seen once. Sequenced material: peripheral blood, taken on day 0 of AZD1222 vaccination. The receptor set was obtained from an adult in good health.

Points on this clone: Germline is not matched at one junction end, which may reflect a read error. DNA for the CDR3: TGTGCTAGCAGCTCTAGACATCCCGGAGTGTATGGCTACACCTTC. This translates into CASSSRHPGVYGYTF. The genes are TRBV7-7 and TRBJ1-2; D remains ambiguous. The CDR3 extends over 15 amino acids. Germline V gives CDR1 SSHAT, CDR2 FNYEAQ (reference sequence).

This chain connects TRBV19 to TRBJ1-2; D unclear. The CDR3 length is 13 residues. Per the germline V gene, CDR1 is LNHDA and CDR2 is SQIVND (reference sequence). The CDR3 region is CHLPKRRNYGYTF. CDR3 coding DNA: TGTCACCTACCAAAAAGACGGAACTATGGCTACACCTTC.

The genes are TRBV19 and TRBJ1-2; TRBD1 is a possible D gene (6 bases). In germline, CDR1 is LNHDA, CDR2 SQIVND (reference sequence). Trimming pared 4 bases from V and 4 bases from J, leaving 19 bases between. This CDR3 has 16 amino acids. The CDR3 nucleotides read TGTGCCAGTAGTACCCAACCCCCAGGGGAGACCTATGGCTACACCTTC. This translates into CASSTQPPGETYGYTF.

The chain recombines TRBV27 with TRBJ1-2, with 7 nucleotides matching TRBD1. Germline V gives CDR1 MNHEY, CDR2 SMNVEV (reference sequence). V was clipped by 6 bases and J by 5 bases; unmatched bases: 9. This CDR3 spans 14 amino acids. The CDR3 coding sequence is TGTGCCAGCAGGGCACAGGGGCCGCGGTATGGCTACACCTTC. Protein sequence: CASRAQGPRYGYTF.

The count of this clone is one. The V call is TRBV2, the J call TRBJ2-2; possibly TRBD1 for D (5 bases). Germline assignment: CDR1 SNHLY and CDR2 FYNNEI. V was trimmed by 4 bases and J by 6 bases, leaving 15 bases between them. This CDR3 has 15 amino acids. The CDR3 nucleotides are TGTGCCAGCAGTGGGGGCCTAGGTGGGGCCGGGGAGCTGTTTTTT. Amino acid sequence: CASSGGLGGAGELFF.

The rearrangement joins TRBV2 to TRBJ2-1; D is unresolved. Germline assignment: CDR1 SNHLY and CDR2 FYNNEI. V lost 5 bases to trimming and J lost 13 bases, with 9 bases between them. The CDR3 is 10 amino acids. The CDR3 sequence is CASSKDRQFF. Here the CDR3 DNA reads TGTGCCAGCAGTAAGGATAGACAGTTCTTC. The complete variable domain, with remaining parts taken from reference TRBV2 and TRBJ2-1, reads EPEVTQTPSHQVTQMGQEVILRCVPISNHLYFYWYRQILGQKVEFLVSFYNNEISEKSEIFDDQFSVERPDGSNFTLKIRSTKLEDSAMYFCASSKDRQFFGPGTRLTVL.

In nucleotides, the CDR3 is TGCGCCAGCAGTGACAGGGGGCATTCAGGCACCGGGGAGCTGTTTTTT. Its protein is CASSDRGHSGTGELFF. This chain connects TRBV23-1 to TRBJ2-2; 10 positions agree with TRBD1. TRBV23-1 is labeled an ORF, and its function is uncertain. The ends lost 5 bases at V and 4 bases at J; junction bases unmatched: 7. The CDR3 runs 16 residues.

Details on this clone: This sample includes further DNA sequences coding for the same CDR3. This chain joins TRBV6-1 and TRBJ1-1; D gene ambiguous. Germline V gene lookup returns CDR1 MNHNS and CDR2 SASEGT. CDR3 length: 12 residues. Trimming stripped 2 bases from V and 1 base from J, with 2 bases between. The CDR3 nucleotides read TGTGCCAGCAGTGAAAGGAACACTGAAGCTTTCTTT. It is translated as CASSERNTEAFF.

A single count supports this clone. CDR3 DNA: TGTGCCAGCAGACCTACAGGGTTCGAAAAACTGTTTTTT. Its translation: CASRPTGFEKLFF. The V and J genes are TRBV28 and TRBJ1-4; possibly TRBD1 for D (6 bases). V dropped 6 bases and J dropped 8 bases, with 13 bases sitting between them. This CDR3 comprises 13 residues. The germline V gene has CDR1 MDHEN and CDR2 SYDVKM. Drawing the rest from reference TRBV28 and TRBJ1-4, the complete variable domain is DVKVTQSSRYLVKRTGEKVFLECVQDMDHENMFWYRQDPGLGLRLIYFSYDVKMKEKGDIPEGYSVSREKKERFSLILESASTNQTSMYLCASRPTGFEKLFFGSGTQLSVL.